In this sample, the clone carrying this T cell receptor (beta chain) turned up once. The entry originates in a study of cytomegalovirus exposure and HLA in healthy donors. Clones were sequenced by immunoSEQ multiplex PCR, and TCRdb holds only the in-frame ones, with some missing. The sample includes hundreds of thousands of clones, roughly 87% of them seen just once. V lost 4 bases, J lost 3 bases, and 9 bases lay in between. Per the germline V gene, CDR1 is MNHNS and CDR2 is SASEGT. The CDR3 has 13 amino acids. The sequence came from a man between 18 and 29 years old in good health and CMV-seropositive. Sequencing was done on a sample of PBMCs. V usage is TRBV6-1 and J usage is TRBJ2-5; D possibly corresponds to TRBD1 (5 bases). This CDR3 is CASSVQGKETQYF. The CDR3 nucleotides read TGTGCCAGCAGTGTCCAGGGAAAAGAGACCCAGTACTTC.